This TCR beta chain was obtained from a study of beta chain features in type 1 diabetes. Study-wide findings and caveats: Fewer insertions but more deletions were seen at VDJ junctions in type 1 diabetes patients.

The J segment lost 2 bases and the V segment lost 5 bases, leaving 5 bases of the junction unmatched. There are 15 residues in the CDR3. Germline V gene data show CDR1 as LGHNA and CDR2 as YNFKEQ. This clone has more than one count but fewer than ten. Its antigen remains unknown. The isolated RNA, all of it, was reverse transcribed, so expressed TCRB transcripts were what got sequenced. The method was immunoSEQ multiplex PCR; TCRdb's version includes in-frame clones alone and lacks a portion of them. Of about 450,000 clones in the sample, approximately 10% were seen once. Sorting produced populations that all topped 95% purity.

What was sequenced was naive CD4+ T cells from blood. The sequence was collected from a woman younger than 35 in good health. The rearrangement uses TRBV4-2 and TRBJ2-2; 7 bases are shared with TRBD2. The CDR3 DNA reads TGTGCCAGCAGCGAAGGACTAGTCAACACCGGGGAGCTGTTTTTT. Translating gives CASSEGLVNTGELFF.